This T cell receptor beta chain was documented in a study of Graves' ophthalmopathy and Graves' hyperthyroidism (dated by TCRdb to 2016 to 2019). In terms of the full investigation: Peripheral blood was collected before any treatment was given, at the time of initial diagnosis. To tell Graves' ophthalmopathy apart from Graves' hyperthyroidism, and to predict which patients would progress to ophthalmopathy, the study relied on TCR beta repertoire signatures. In total, 135 blood samples were TCR-sequenced: around 42 ophthalmopathy, some 80 hyperthyroidism and roughly 17 hyperthyroidism-to-ophthalmopathy patients. To explore V-J signatures that separate ophthalmopathy from hyperthyroidism, a discovery set of 95 to 100 patients was enrolled, consisting of 40 to 45 with ophthalmopathy and under 65 with stable hyperthyroidism. An independent validation cohort comprised some 19 hyperthyroidism patients and over 15 patients who later progressed from hyperthyroidism to ophthalmopathy. In over five hyperthyroidism patients, T-cell repertoires of thyroid tissue and blood were compared. Following sample collection, hyperthyroidism patients were given methimazole at a starting dose of 30 mg daily, and ophthalmopathy patients were given high-dose intravenous methylprednisolone. The roughly 94 discovery patients were randomly split 7:3 into training and test sets. What the work shows at the level of the full study, not this receptor alone: In validation, the model predicted ophthalmopathy progression with over 60% sensitivity and roughly 72% specificity; roughly eleven predicted patients were CT-confirmed with GO in a median of around 6.5 months. Ophthalmopathy was separated from stable hyperthyroidism by the 13-signature model with 85% to 90% sensitivity and around 81% specificity in cross-validation and with 80%/75% in the test set. Among expanded thyroid clonotypes with frequency above 0.001, most also showed up in blood, which suggests that blood repertoires may reflect the thyroid immune response. Sample size was not predetermined statistically, and investigators were not blinded to group allocation.

Patients with ophthalmopathy had moderately to severely active disease, with a Clinical Activity Score of 3 or more, a NOSPECS grade of 4 or more, and a disease duration of less than 3 months. Patients with other autoimmune diseases, uncontrolled infections, pregnancy or lactation were excluded. Clinical symptoms, serum thyroxine, TRAb, thyroid ultrasound and orbital computed tomography were used for diagnosis. Ficoll-Paque density gradient centrifugation was used to isolate PBMCs from around 10 ml of fresh peripheral blood. Trizol reagent was used to extract the total RNA, and its quality was then checked on an Agilent 2100 Bioanalyzer. TCR beta CDR3 regions were amplified from RNA transcripts for repertoire sequencing. A first-round RT-PCR used HTBI primers with the Qiagen OneStep RT-PCR kit, followed by a second-round multiplex PCR, size selection and purification. Libraries were sequenced on an Illumina HiSeq2000 using paired-end 100 bp reads. Concerning the study's data processing: SOAPnuke was used for read processing, and reads with adapters, uncalled bases, a mean Phred below 15, or no exact constant-primer or identifier match were discarded. COPE v1.2.5 was used to merge the high-quality paired reads. Each unique nucleotide sequence was defined as a clonotype, and clonotypes were aligned to IMGT TRB V, D and J references with MiTCR v1.1. The analysis was limited to V-J combinations with a frequency above 0.0001, which together covered 99.2% of repertoires. A TCR clonal expansion and chaos score per V-J combination was defined as the ratio of F50 clonal expansion to chaos observed in the TCRdist matrix. Welch's t-statistics and random forest were used to narrow the features down to more than 10 V-J combinations, which were then fed into a naive Bayes classifier. The Morisita-Horn index was used to measure how similar the thyroid and blood repertoires were. Using fastp trimming at Q25 and MiXCR clonotype assembly, TCRdb reanalyzed the public sequencing data and kept in-frame beta chains. Rows with one shared CDR3 protein collapse into an entry with the most common genes and DNA. The V and J calls shown here were made by TCRdb, not taken from the authors' results. For this sample there are approximately 210,000 distinct CDR3 sequences; roughly 29% appear just once. In total, the top ten clones hold 9.1% of the sample.

For CDR1 and CDR2, the germline V gene lists SGHRS and YFSETQ. After removal of 4 bases from V and 2 bases from J, the junction retains 8 bases not matched to a gene. The CDR3 runs 15 amino acids, cysteine and phenylalanine included. Only the CDR3 DNA stays, 45 bases, in frame from base 1. There are many counts of this clonotype. The antigen it recognizes is unknown. Per-base quality was not reported, and no clone a single base away is much larger than it. The sample consisted of peripheral blood. The TCR was taken from a man between 45 and 60 years old with Graves' ophthalmopathy. Donor details come from another sample of the same person, matched by shared clones. The rearranged segments are TRBV5-1 and TRBJ2-7, with 8 central nucleotides matching TRBD1. The CDR3 in this case is CASSASGTGAYEQYF. In nucleotide form, the sequence is TGCGCCAGCAGCGCCTCCGGGACAGGAGCCTACGAGCAGTACTTC.